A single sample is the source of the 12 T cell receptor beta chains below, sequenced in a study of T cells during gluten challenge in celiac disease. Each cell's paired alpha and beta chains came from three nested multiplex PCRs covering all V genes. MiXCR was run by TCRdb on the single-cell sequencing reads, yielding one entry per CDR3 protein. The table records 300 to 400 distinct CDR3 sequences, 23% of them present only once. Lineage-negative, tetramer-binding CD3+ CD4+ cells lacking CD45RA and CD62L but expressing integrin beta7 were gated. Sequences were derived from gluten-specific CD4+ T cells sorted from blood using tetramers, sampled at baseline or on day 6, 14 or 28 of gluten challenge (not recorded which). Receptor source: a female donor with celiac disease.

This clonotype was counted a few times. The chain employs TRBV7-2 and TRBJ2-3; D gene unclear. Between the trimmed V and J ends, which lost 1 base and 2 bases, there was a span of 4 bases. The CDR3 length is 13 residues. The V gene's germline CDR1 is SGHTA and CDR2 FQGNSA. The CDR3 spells CASSLVDTDTQYF. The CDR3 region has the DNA TGTGCCAGCAGCTTAGTCGACACAGATACGCAGTATTTT.

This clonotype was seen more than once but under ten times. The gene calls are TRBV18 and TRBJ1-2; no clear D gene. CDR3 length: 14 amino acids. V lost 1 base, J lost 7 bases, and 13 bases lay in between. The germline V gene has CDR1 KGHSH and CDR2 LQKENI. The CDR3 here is CASSPQKRVGGYTF. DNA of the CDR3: TGTGCCAGCTCACCACAGAAAAGAGTGGGTGGCTACACCTTC.

In DNA, the CDR3 is TGCGCCAGCAGCCTGGGACAGCCCTTCACAGATACGCAGTATTTT. It translates to CASSLGQPFTDTQYF. The J gene is TRBJ2-3, the V gene TRBV5-1; 7 bases are shared with TRBD1. CDR3 length: 15 amino acids. J was trimmed by 2 bases and V by 4 bases; bases with no gene match: 7. Looked up from germline, CDR1 is SGHRS and CDR2 is YFSETQ.

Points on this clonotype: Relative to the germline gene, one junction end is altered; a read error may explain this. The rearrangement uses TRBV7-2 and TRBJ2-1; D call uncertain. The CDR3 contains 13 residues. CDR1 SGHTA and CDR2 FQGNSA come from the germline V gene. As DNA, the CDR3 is TGTTCCATCAGCTCAAGGGCTGGGAATGAGCATTTCTTC. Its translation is CSISSRAGNEHFF.

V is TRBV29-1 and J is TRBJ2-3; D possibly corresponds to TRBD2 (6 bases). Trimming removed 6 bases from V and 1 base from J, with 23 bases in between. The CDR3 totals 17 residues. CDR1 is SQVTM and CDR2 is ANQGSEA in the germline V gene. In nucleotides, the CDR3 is TGCAGCGTCCTCGTTCTTGTTACGGGGGACGGCACAGATACGCAGTATTTT. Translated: CSVLVLVTGDGTDTQYF.

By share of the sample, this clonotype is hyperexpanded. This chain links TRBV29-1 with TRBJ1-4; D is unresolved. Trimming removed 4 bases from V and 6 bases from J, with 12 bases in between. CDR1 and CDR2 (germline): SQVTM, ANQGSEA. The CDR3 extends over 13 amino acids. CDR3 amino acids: CSVALPADEKLFF. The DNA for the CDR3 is TGCAGCGTTGCCCTACCGGCTGATGAAAAACTGTTTTTT.

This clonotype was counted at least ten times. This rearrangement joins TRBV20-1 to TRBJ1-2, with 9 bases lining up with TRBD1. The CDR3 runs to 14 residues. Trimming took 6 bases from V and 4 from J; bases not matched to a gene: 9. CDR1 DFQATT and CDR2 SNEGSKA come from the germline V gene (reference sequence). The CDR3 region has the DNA TGCAGTGCGGGGGGGTCGGACAGGGGCTATGGCTACACCTTC. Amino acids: CSAGGSDRGYGYTF.

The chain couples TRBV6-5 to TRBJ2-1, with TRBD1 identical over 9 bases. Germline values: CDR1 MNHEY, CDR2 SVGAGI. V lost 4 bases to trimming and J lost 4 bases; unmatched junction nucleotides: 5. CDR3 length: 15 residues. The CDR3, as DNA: TGTGCCAGCAGTTGGAACAGGGGGCATTACAATGAGCAGTTCTTC. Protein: CASSWNRGHYNEQFF.

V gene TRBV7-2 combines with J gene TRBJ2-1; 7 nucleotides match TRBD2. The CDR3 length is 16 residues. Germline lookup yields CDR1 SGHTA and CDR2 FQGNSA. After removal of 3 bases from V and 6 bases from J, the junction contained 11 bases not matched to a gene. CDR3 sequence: CASSLYSMGGSNEQFF. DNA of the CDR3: TGTGCCAGCAGCTTGTACAGCATGGGGGGGTCCAATGAGCAGTTCTTC.

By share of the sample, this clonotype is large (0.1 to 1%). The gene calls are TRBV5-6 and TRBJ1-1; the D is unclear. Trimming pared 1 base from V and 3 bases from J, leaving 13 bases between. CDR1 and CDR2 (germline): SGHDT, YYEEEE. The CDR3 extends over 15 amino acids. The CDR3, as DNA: TGTGCCAGCAGCTTGCTCCCCGTCGGGGACACTGAAGCTTTCTTT. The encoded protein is CASSLLPVGDTEAFF.

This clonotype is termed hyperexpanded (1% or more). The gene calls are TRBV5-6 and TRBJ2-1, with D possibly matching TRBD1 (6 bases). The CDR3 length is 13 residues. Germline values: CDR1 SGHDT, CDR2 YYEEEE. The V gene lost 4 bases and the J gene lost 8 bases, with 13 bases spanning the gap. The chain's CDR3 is CASSPLQGHEQFF. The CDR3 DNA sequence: TGTGCCAGCAGCCCCCTACAGGGACATGAGCAGTTCTTC.

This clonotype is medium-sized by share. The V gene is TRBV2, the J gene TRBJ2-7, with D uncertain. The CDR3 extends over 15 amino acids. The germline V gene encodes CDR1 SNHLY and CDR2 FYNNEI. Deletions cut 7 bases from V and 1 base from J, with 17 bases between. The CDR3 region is CASMPLQDGSYEQYF. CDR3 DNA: TGTGCCAGCATGCCCCTCCAGGACGGTTCCTACGAGCAGTACTTC. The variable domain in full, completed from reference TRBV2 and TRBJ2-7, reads EPEVTQTPSHQVTQMGQEVILRCVPISNHLYFYWYRQILGQKVEFLVSFYNNEISEKSEIFDDQFSVERPDGSNFTLKIRSTKLEDSAMYFCASMPLQDGSYEQYFGPGTRLTVT.